This TCR beta chain was captured in a study of OX40 agonist ivuxolimab in advanced cancers. Study-wide results and caveats: Both blood CD4+ and CD8+ T cells showed clonal growth by week 6 at 0.1 to 3.0 mg/kg.

CDR1 and CDR2 (germline): SGHDT, YYEEEE. The CDR3 sequence is 17 residues long. V lost 3 bases to trimming and J lost 4 bases, with 17 bases between them. Libraries were prepared by immunoSEQ multiplex PCR; TCRdb keeps only in-frame clonotypes and omits some of them. The table records some 100,000 clones, approximately 90% of them present only once. As regards this clone: The antigen is undetermined.

This clonotype was sampled from an adult with an advanced solid tumor such as melanoma, head and neck, liver or kidney cancer. The chain carries TRBV5-6 and TRBJ2-6; D ambiguous. Specimen: CD4+ or CD8+ T cells sorted from blood, collected in a trial of the OX40 agonist ivuxolimab. The CDR3 is CASSSKYSPAGANVLTF. CDR3 coding DNA: TGTGCCAGCAGCTCCAAATACAGTCCGGCAGGGGCCAACGTCCTGACTTTC.